This is a list of T cell receptor beta chains from one sample in a study of CD4+ T cells in melanoma. The method was immunoSEQ multiplex PCR; TCRdb's version includes in-frame clones alone and lacks a portion of them. The table lists about 9,900 clones, roughly two thirds of them singletons, with approximately 15% in the top ten. Input material: cells from a culture (not recorded whether cultured in vitro). These TCRs come from a human donor with melanoma. Each CDR3 is given with its conserved first and last residue. A D gene is named only where the DNA matches it firmly. Only some rows state a clone size, as once, few, many or a class for expanded clones.

v_call	j_call	clone_size	d_call	cdr3_nt	cdr3_aa
TRBV11-1	TRBJ2-2	-	TRBD1	TGTGCCAGCAGCTTAAGGGGACAGGACTACACCGGGGAGCTGTTTTTT	CASSLRGQDYTGELFF
TRBV6-1	TRBJ2-7	-	-	TGTGCCAGCAGTGAAAAACAGGTTTACGGGTACGAGCAGTACTTC	CASSEKQVYGYEQYF
TRBV6-5	TRBJ2-1	-	-	TGTGCCAGCAGTTATACCGGAAATGAGCAGTTCTTC	CASSYTGNEQFF
TRBV2	TRBJ2-2	-	TRBD2	TGTGCCAGCATACAGCTAGCGGGGGGGCTCGGGGAGCTGTTTTTT	CASIQLAGGLGELFF
TRBV19	TRBJ2-7	few	-	TGTGCCAGTAGTATAAAGGACGGGGACTCCTACGAGCAGTACTTC	CASSIKDGDSYEQYF
TRBV18	TRBJ1-5	-	TRBD1	TGTGCCAGCTCACCGCAGACAGGGAGGATTCAGCCCCAGCATTTT	CASSPQTGRIQPQHF
TRBV29-1	TRBJ2-7	once	-	TGCAGCGTTGCCGGGACTCCGGATACGAGGTACGAGCAGTACTTC	CSVAGTPDTRYEQYF
TRBV5-8	TRBJ2-7	few	TRBD1	TGTGCCAGCAGCTTGCCGACAGGGGATAGGTACGAGCAGTACTTC	CASSLPTGDRYEQYF
TRBV4-2	TRBJ1-1	-	-	TGTGCCAGCAGCTTGGGAGACAGGCTAGGCACTGAAGCTTTCTTT	CASSLGDRLGTEAFF
TRBV5-4	TRBJ1-3	-	-	TGTGCCAGCAGCTGGGAGGGACCCTATTCCTCTGGAAACACCATATATTTT	CASSWEGPYSSGNTIYF
TRBV25-1	TRBJ2-2	once	TRBD1	TGTGCCAGCAGCCCGGGACAGGGGAACACCGGGGAGCTGTTTTTT	CASSPGQGNTGELFF
TRBV7-8	TRBJ1-1	-	-	TGTGCCAGCAGCTTTAGAGGCCAGGGGACCATGAACACTGAAGCTTTCTTT	CASSFRGQGTMNTEAFF
TRBV30	TRBJ1-1	few	-	TGTGCCTGGAGTGTATCGGGGGTCAACACTGAAGCTTTCTTT	CAWSVSGVNTEAFF
TRBV7-2	TRBJ2-1	-	-	TGTGCCAGCAGCTTAACCGCCTCCTACAATGAGCAGTTCTTC	CASSLTASYNEQFF
TRBV7-3	TRBJ1-1	medium-sized	-	TGTGCCAGCAGCTTCAGTATCGGCAACACTGAAGCTTTCTTT	CASSFSIGNTEAFF
TRBV29-1	TRBJ1-2	few	-	TGCAGCGGAGGGGAGGTGGGGGGCTACACCTTC	CSGGEVGGYTF
TRBV27	TRBJ2-3	-	-	TGTGCCGCCAGAATACGGCAGGGTGCTGCAGATACGCAGTATTTT	CAARIRQGAADTQYF
TRBV2	TRBJ2-1	-	-	TGTGCCAGCAGTGTCGGAGGAGAGCCTTACAATGAGCAGTTCTTC	CASSVGGEPYNEQFF
TRBV19	TRBJ1-5	-	-	TGTGCCAGTAGTATTGATAATCAGCCCCAGCATTTT	CASSIDNQPQHF
TRBV4-1	TRBJ1-4	once	-	TGCGCCAGCAGCCGAAGCGGGACGGAAAGAACTAATGAAAAACTGTTTTTT	CASSRSGTERTNEKLFF
TRBV7-2	TRBJ2-7	-	TRBD1	TGTGCCAGCAGACAGACGACAGGGGGCTCCTACGAGCAGTACTTC	CASRQTTGGSYEQYF
TRBV7-3	TRBJ2-1	-	-	TGTGCCAGCAGCTTAGGGGCGAGTAGCGCAAATGAGCAGTTCTTC	CASSLGASSANEQFF
TRBV5-1	TRBJ1-2	-	TRBD1	TGCGCCAGCAGCATGGACAGGGATGGCTACACCTTC	CASSMDRDGYTF
TRBV11-3	TRBJ2-1	-	-	TGTGCCAGCAGCTTCCAAGCGGGTGTAGGCCACAATGAGCAGTTCTTC	CASSFQAGVGHNEQFF
TRBV5-1	TRBJ2-2	few	-	TGCGCCAGCAAGGCAATAGCGAACACCGGGGAGCTGTTTTTT	CASKAIANTGELFF
TRBV14	TRBJ1-1	-	-	TGTGCCAGCAGCCAACTGACAGGAGTGAACACTGAAGCTTTCTTT	CASSQLTGVNTEAFF
TRBV9	TRBJ2-5	few	TRBD1	TGTGCCAGCAGCGCCTACAGGGGGCGCGAAGAGACCCAGTACTTC	CASSAYRGREETQYF
TRBV10-3	TRBJ1-1	-	-	TGTGCCATCAGTACCCAAGGATTCGCTGAAGCTTTCTTT	CAISTQGFAEAFF
TRBV9	TRBJ2-1	-	-	TGTGCCAGCAGCGTAGGGGGTCATGAGATCTACAATGAGCAGTTCTTC	CASSVGGHEIYNEQFF